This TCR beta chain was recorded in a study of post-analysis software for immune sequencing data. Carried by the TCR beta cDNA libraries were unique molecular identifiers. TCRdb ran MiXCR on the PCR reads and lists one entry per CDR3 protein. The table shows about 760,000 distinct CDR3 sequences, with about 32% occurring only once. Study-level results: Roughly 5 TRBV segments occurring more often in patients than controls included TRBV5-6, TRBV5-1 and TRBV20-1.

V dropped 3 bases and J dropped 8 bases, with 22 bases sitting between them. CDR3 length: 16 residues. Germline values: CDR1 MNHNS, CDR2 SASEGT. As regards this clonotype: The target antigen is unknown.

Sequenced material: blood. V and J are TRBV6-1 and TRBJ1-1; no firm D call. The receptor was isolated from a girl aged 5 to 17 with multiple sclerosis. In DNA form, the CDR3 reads TGTGCCAGCAGTGACAAAGGAGTGACCCTCTCTAAGGAAGCTTTCTTT. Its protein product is CASSDKGVTLSKEAFF.